Listed here are 27 T cell receptor beta chains from one sample, sequenced in a study of blood T cell repertoires in COVID-19. Sequenced by immunoSEQ multiplex PCR; TCRdb stores in-frame clones only, minus some. This table has approximately 300,000 clones, roughly 84% appearing once. The sequencing sample was made of peripheral blood. The receptors were sampled from a human donor with COVID-19, enrolled during active disease. The donor label of this sample is uncertain.

The chain recombines TRBV18 with TRBJ1-5; D not resolved. This CDR3 region has 15 residues. Trimming pared 0 bases from V and 2 bases from J, leaving 8 bases between. Per germline, CDR1 KGHSH and CDR2 LQKENI. DNA of the CDR3: TGTGCCAGCTCACCACCGACTGGCGGCAATCAGCCCCAGCATTTT. Protein: CASSPPTGGNQPQHF. Full variable domain (rest looked up from reference TRBV18 and TRBJ1-5): NAGVMQNPRHLVRRRGQEARLRCSPMKGHSHVYWYRQLPEEGLKFMVYLQKENIIDESGMPKERFSAEFPKEGPSILRIQQVVRGDSAAYFCASSPPTGGNQPQHFGDGTRLSIL.

This clone showed up just a few times. The gene calls are TRBV6-2 or TRBV6-3 and TRBJ2-5, with TRBD2 matching 8 bases. Germline values: CDR1 MNHEY, CDR2 SVGEGT. The CDR3 sequence is 16 residues long. After removal of 6 bases from V and 1 base from J, the junction contained 10 bases not matched to a gene. The CDR3 spells CASSPRAGGIQETQYF. The CDR3, as DNA: TGTGCCAGCAGCCCTCGGGCGGGAGGTATCCAAGAGACCCAGTACTTC.

V is TRBV19 and J is TRBJ1-2, with 8 bases aligning to TRBD1. CDR1 is LNHDA and CDR2 is SQIVND in the germline V gene (reference sequence). V was clipped by 6 bases and J by 6 bases; unmatched bases: 6. The CDR3 has 13 amino acids. CDR3 DNA sequence: TGTGCCAGTAGATCGGACAGGGATAATGGCTACACCTTC. This codes for CASRSDRDNGYTF. Together with reference TRBV19 and TRBJ1-2, the CDR3 gives the full variable domain: DGGITQSPKYLFRKEGQNVTLSCEQNLNHDAMYWYRQDPGQGLRLIYYSQIVNDFQKGDIAEGYSVSREKKESFPLTVTSAQKNPTAFYLCASRSDRDNGYTFGSGTRLTVV.

The gene calls are TRBV5-4 and TRBJ2-7, with 7 bases that match TRBD2. V was clipped by 4 bases and J by 3 bases; unmatched bases: 13. The CDR3 has 16 amino acids. Germline CDR1 reads SGHNT; CDR2 reads YYREEE (reference sequence). CDR3 in DNA: TGTGCCAGCAGCCGCACGGGCGGGACTACGTTCTACGAGCAGTACTTC. This gives the protein CASSRTGGTTFYEQYF.

This rearrangement joins TRBV2 to TRBJ1-5; weak D call: TRBD1 (5 bases). V was pared by 7 bases and J by 4 bases, with 11 bases between. The CDR3 has 13 residues. Germline-derived CDR1 and CDR2 are SNHLY and FYNNEI. The CDR3 here is CASKVGGNQPQHF. CDR3 bases: TGTGCCAGCAAAGTGGGGGGAAATCAGCCCCAGCATTTT.

This chain links TRBV6-5 with TRBJ1-1; possible D gene TRBD1, 6 bases. This CDR3 has 15 residues. V lost 7 bases to trimming and J lost 0 bases, with 15 bases between them. Germline assignment: CDR1 MNHEY and CDR2 SVGAGI. CDR3 DNA sequence: TGTGCCAGCACTAGTGGCAGGGGTATGAACACTGAAGCTTTCTTT. It yields the protein CASTSGRGMNTEAFF.

The genes are TRBV7-2 and TRBJ1-6, with TRBD1 as a possible D gene (5 bases). There are 14 residues in the CDR3. CDR1 and CDR2 from the germline V gene are SGHTA and FQGNSA. The germline V and J ends were trimmed by 7 bases and 7 bases, with 14 bases remaining between them. The chain's CDR3 is CASTAIGGNSPLHF. DNA of the CDR3: TGTGCCAGCACCGCTATTGGGGGGAATTCACCCCTCCACTTT.

The CDR3 bases are TGTGCCAGCAGTGAATTTGGTGCGGGAACGGGGTCCTACAATGAGCAGTTCTTC. It is translated as CASSEFGAGTGSYNEQFF. The chain combines TRBV25-1 with TRBJ2-1; TRBD2 might be the D (6 bases). In germline, CDR1 is MGHDK, CDR2 SYGVNS. V lost 1 base and J lost 1, with 17 bases in between. The length of the CDR3 is 18 residues.

V usage is TRBV9 and J usage is TRBJ1-2; perhaps TRBD1 as D (6 bases). The CDR3 loop spans 13 amino acids. The V end lost 3 bases, the J end lost 4 bases, and 10 bases lay between the germline ends. Germline V gene sequence: CDR1 SGDLS, CDR2 YYNGEE. CDR3 sequence (DNA): TGTGCCAGCAGCGCAACAGGGAGCTATGGCTACACCTTC. It is translated as CASSATGSYGYTF.

The gene calls are TRBV28 and TRBJ1-2; a weak D match, TRBD1 (6 bases). The CDR3 runs 14 residues. V dropped 4 bases and J dropped 2 bases, with 11 bases sitting between them. Germline CDR1 reads MDHEN; CDR2 reads SYDVKM. The CDR3 coding sequence is TGTGCCAGCAGTTCGCTAACAGGGAACTATGGCTACACCTTC. This codes for CASSSLTGNYGYTF.

The genes are TRBV11-3 and TRBJ1-1; a weak D match, TRBD1 (6 bases). Per germline, CDR1 SGHNT and CDR2 YENEEA. Trimming cost V 4 bases and J 0 bases, with 21 bases left between them. This CDR3 has 18 residues. As DNA, the CDR3 is TGTGCCAGCAGCTCGCCTATACAGGGTTCGAGAATGAACACTGAAGCTTTCTTT. This sequence encodes CASSSPIQGSRMNTEAFF.

The chain couples TRBV7-6 to TRBJ2-3; the D gene is possibly TRBD2 (6 bases). The CDR3 loop spans 15 amino acids. Trimming left V 5 bases short and J 0 bases short, with 12 bases between. The germline V gene has CDR1 SGHVS and CDR2 FNYEAQ. The CDR3 is CASSLIAASTDTQYF. CDR3 DNA: TGTGCCAGCAGCCTAATAGCGGCTAGCACAGATACGCAGTATTTT.

The chain has TRBV11-3 and TRBJ2-7; TRBD2 agrees at 9 bases. From germline, CDR1 is SGHNT and CDR2 YENEEA. V lost 4 bases to trimming and J lost 4 bases; unmatched junction nucleotides: 11. The CDR3 consists of 16 residues. As DNA, the CDR3 is TGTGCCAGCAGCTCCCATAGCGGGAGTGCGAGTTACGAGCAGTACTTC. It codes for CASSSHSGSASYEQYF. The full variable domain, with the rest looked up from reference TRBV11-3 and TRBJ2-7, is EAGVVQSPRYKIIEKKQPVAFWCNPISGHNTLYWYLQNLGQGPELLIRYENEEAVDDSQLPKDRFSAERLKGVDSTLKIQPAELGDSAVYLCASSSHSGSASYEQYFGPGTRLTVT.

V usage is TRBV19 and J usage is TRBJ1-4, with TRBD1 as a possible D gene (5 bases). This CDR3 comprises 12 residues. Trimming pared 5 bases from V and 10 bases from J, leaving 11 bases between. CDR1 and CDR2 from the germline V gene are LNHDA and SQIVND (reference sequence). Here the CDR3 DNA reads TGTGCCAGTAGTTTTGGGGCGAGAAAACTGTTTTTT. As protein: CASSFGARKLFF.

The chain combines TRBV12-3 or TRBV12-4 with TRBJ1-2; TRBD1 agrees at 7 bases. The junction had 8 bases not matched to a gene; V was cut back by 5 bases and J by 8 bases. The CDR3 has 13 amino acids. The CDR3 protein is CASSTGTVFGYTF. Written as DNA, the CDR3 is TGTGCCAGCAGTACCGGGACAGTCTTCGGCTACACCTTC.

This clone has just one count. The rearrangement uses TRBV18 and TRBJ2-1; 10 bases are a match to TRBD2. The CDR3 sequence is 15 residues long. Germline assignment: CDR1 KGHSH and CDR2 LQKENI. The junction had 3 bases not matched to a gene; V was cut back by 5 bases and J by 2 bases. The DNA for the CDR3 is TGTGCCAGCTCATCACTAGCGGGAACCTACAATGAGCAGTTCTTC. Translated, it gives CASSSLAGTYNEQFF.

This chain connects TRBV19 to TRBJ2-1; 9 bases fit TRBD1. CDR1 and CDR2 (germline): LNHDA, SQIVND (reference sequence). The CDR3 covers 16 residues. J was trimmed by 2 bases and V by 3 bases; bases with no gene match: 5. The CDR3 region has the DNA TGTGCCAGTAGTATGTTTGGGGACAGGGCCTACAATGAGCAGTTCTTC. Amino acid sequence: CASSMFGDRAYNEQFF. The complete variable domain, with remaining parts taken from reference TRBV19 and TRBJ2-1, reads DGGITQSPKYLFRKEGQNVTLSCEQNLNHDAMYWYRQDPGQGLRLIYYSQIVNDFQKGDIAEGYSVSREKKESFPLTVTSAQKNPTAFYLCASSMFGDRAYNEQFFGPGTRLTVL.

A few counts support this clone. The chain carries TRBV7-9 and TRBJ1-2, with a tentative D call TRBD1 (6 bases). Germline CDR1 SEHNR, CDR2 FQNEAQ (reference sequence). This CDR3 spans 14 amino acids. Trimming cost V 1 base and J 5 bases, with 11 bases left between them. CDR3 region: CASSLVGQIYGYTF. DNA for the CDR3: TGTGCCAGCAGCTTAGTTGGACAGATTTATGGCTACACCTTC.

This clone came up a few times. This sequence joins TRBV19 and TRBJ2-7; maybe TRBD2 (6 bases). Looked up from germline, CDR1 is LNHDA and CDR2 is SQIVND (reference sequence). The CDR3 consists of 14 residues. V was shortened by 2 bases and J by 5 bases, with 13 bases between the two germline ends. CDR3 protein: CASSIKEGVNEQYF. In DNA form, the CDR3 reads TGTGCCAGTAGTATAAAGGAGGGAGTCAACGAGCAGTACTTC.

The chain links TRBV11-3 to TRBJ1-6; 7 bases agree with TRBD1. The CDR3 length is 15 residues. Germline lookup yields CDR1 SGHNT and CDR2 YENEEA. The V segment lost 1 base and the J segment 7 bases; nucleotides outside the gene matches: 4. DNA of the CDR3: TGTGCCAGCAGCTTAGGGGGACAGAGGAATTCACCCCTCCACTTT. Translation: CASSLGGQRNSPLHF.

The J gene is TRBJ1-3, the V gene TRBV7-2; D is uncertain. The CDR3 runs 16 residues. V lost 1 base to trimming and J lost 0 bases, with 10 bases between them. Germline V gives CDR1 SGHTA, CDR2 FQGNSA. The CDR3: CASSLVSLGSGNTIYF. The DNA for the CDR3 is TGTGCCAGCAGCTTAGTTAGCCTGGGCTCTGGAAACACCATATATTTT. The entire variable domain, with the rest obtained from reference TRBV7-2 and TRBJ1-3, is as follows: GAGVSQSPSNKVTEKGKDVELRCDPISGHTALYWYRQSLGQGLEFLIYFQGNSAPDKSGLPSDRFSAERTGGSVSTLTIQRTQQEDSAVYLCASSLVSLGSGNTIYFGEGSWLTVV.

The chain employs TRBV3-1 (or the pseudogene TRBV3-2) and TRBJ2-1; the D is unclear. V shed 1 base and J shed 3 bases, with 19 bases lying between them. This CDR3 spans 18 amino acids. Germline CDR1 is LGHDT and CDR2 is YNNKEL (reference sequence). CDR3 sequence: CASSQVPPQRRFYNEQFF. For the CDR3, the DNA is TGTGCCAGCAGCCAAGTGCCCCCCCAGCGAAGATTCTACAATGAGCAGTTCTTC.

V is TRBV6-6 and J is TRBJ2-1; 14 bases match TRBD2. This CDR3 region has 14 residues. The germline V gene has CDR1 MNHNY and CDR2 SVGAGI (reference sequence). After removal of 4 bases from V and 8 bases from J, the junction contained 1 base not matched to a gene. Here the CDR3 reads CASSWTSGRYEQFF. The CDR3 DNA sequence: TGTGCCAGCAGTTGGACTAGCGGGAGGTATGAGCAGTTCTTC.

V usage is TRBV10-2 and J usage is TRBJ2-1; 11 nucleotides match TRBD2. After removal of 6 bases from V and 6 bases from J, the junction contained 4 bases not matched to a gene. The CDR3 is 14 amino acids. CDR1 WSHSY and CDR2 SAAADI come from the germline V gene. The CDR3, as DNA: TGCGCCAGCAGACTAGCGGGAGATGCCAATGAGCAGTTCTTC. This codes for CASRLAGDANEQFF.

J is TRBJ1-2 and V is TRBV19; D is perhaps TRBD1 (6 bases). Germline CDR1 LNHDA, CDR2 SQIVND (reference sequence). The CDR3 is made up of 14 amino acids. Trimming shortened V by 5 bases and J by 4 bases, and 14 bases separated the two germline ends. CDR3 loop: CASSPQGGGYGYTF. CDR3 bases: TGTGCCAGTAGTCCTCAAGGGGGGGGCTATGGCTACACCTTC.

The count of this clone is one. This CDR3 reads CSVTLAGGSTSYEQYF. CDR3 coding DNA: TGCAGCGTTACGCTAGCGGGAGGATCCACAAGCTACGAGCAGTACTTC. This rearrangement joins TRBV29-1 to TRBJ2-7; TRBD2 matches 11 bases. This CDR3 region has 16 residues. Trimming took 5 bases from V and 3 from J; bases not matched to a gene: 12. CDR1 is SQVTM and CDR2 is ANQGSEA in the germline V gene.

The rearrangement joins TRBV11-2 to TRBJ2-7, with D tentatively TRBD2 (6 bases). Per the germline V gene, CDR1 is SGHAT and CDR2 is FQNNGV. The length of the CDR3 is 14 residues. Trimming took off 2 bases at V and 2 bases at J, with 10 bases between the two ends. CDR3 loop: CASSLYGGAYEQYF. CDR3 nucleotides: TGTGCCAGCAGCTTATACGGGGGTGCCTACGAGCAGTACTTC.